This T cell receptor beta chain was sequenced in a study of monozygotic twins with inflammatory bowel disease. Study-level results: Among IBD patients, fewer clonotypes were shared with others than among healthy twins, especially with disease activity.

TCRdb re-called the 5' RACE reads; every CDR3 protein appears as one record, without DNA. The sample features some 150,000 distinct CDR3 sequences, with 6.5% to 9% in its top ten. Points on this clonotype: The target antigen is unknown.

The clonotype originates from a human donor with ulcerative colitis or Crohn's disease, or a healthy co-twin of an affected twin (not recorded which). Sequencing was done on a sample of blood.

CDR3 sequence: CASSESYNSPLHF. The chain recombines TRBV2 with TRBJ1-6. There are 13 residues in the CDR3. Germline V gene data show CDR1 as SNHLY and CDR2 as FYNNEI.